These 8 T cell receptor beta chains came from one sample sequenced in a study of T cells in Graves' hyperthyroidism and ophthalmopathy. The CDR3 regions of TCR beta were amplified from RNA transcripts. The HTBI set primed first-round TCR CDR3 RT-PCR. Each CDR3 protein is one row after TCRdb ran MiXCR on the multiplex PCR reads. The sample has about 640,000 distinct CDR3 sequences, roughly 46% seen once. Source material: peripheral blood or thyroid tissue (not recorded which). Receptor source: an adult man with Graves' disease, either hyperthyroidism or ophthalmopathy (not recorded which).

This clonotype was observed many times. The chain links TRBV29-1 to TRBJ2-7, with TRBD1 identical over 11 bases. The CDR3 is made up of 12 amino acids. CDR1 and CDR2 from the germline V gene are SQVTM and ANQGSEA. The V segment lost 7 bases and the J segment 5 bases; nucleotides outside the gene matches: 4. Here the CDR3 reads CSGGQGVDEQYF. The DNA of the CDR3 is TGCAGCGGGGGACAGGGGGTTGACGAGCAGTACTTC.

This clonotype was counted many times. CDR3 bases: TGTGCCAGCAGTGTGTTCAGGGCCAATCAGCCCCAGCATTTT. It encodes CASSVFRANQPQHF. The genes are TRBV2 and TRBJ1-5, with D possibly being TRBD1 (5 bases). The CDR3 extends over 14 amino acids. Germline loops: CDR1 SNHLY, CDR2 FYNNEI. Trimming removed 4 bases at V and 3 bases at J, with 10 bases between.

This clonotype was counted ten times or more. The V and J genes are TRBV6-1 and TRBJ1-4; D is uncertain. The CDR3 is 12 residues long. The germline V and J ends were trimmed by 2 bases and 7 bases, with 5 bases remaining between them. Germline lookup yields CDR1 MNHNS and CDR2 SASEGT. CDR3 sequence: CASSEPGEKLFF. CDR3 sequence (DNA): TGTGCCAGCAGTGAACCCGGTGAAAAACTGTTTTTT.

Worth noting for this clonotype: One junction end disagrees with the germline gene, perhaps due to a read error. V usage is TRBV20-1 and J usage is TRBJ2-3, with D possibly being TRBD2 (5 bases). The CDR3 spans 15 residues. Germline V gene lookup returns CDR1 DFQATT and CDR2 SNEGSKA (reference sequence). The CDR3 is CSARDASRNADTQYF. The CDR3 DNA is TGCAGTGCGAGAGATGCTAGCAGGAACGCAGATACGCAGTATTTT.

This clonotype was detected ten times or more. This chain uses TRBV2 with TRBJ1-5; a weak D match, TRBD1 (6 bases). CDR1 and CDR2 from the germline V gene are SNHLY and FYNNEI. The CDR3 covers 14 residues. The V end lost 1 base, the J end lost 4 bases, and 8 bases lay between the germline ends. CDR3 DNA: TGTGCCAGCAGTGAAGGGACAGCTAATCAGCCCCAGCATTTT. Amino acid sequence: CASSEGTANQPQHF.

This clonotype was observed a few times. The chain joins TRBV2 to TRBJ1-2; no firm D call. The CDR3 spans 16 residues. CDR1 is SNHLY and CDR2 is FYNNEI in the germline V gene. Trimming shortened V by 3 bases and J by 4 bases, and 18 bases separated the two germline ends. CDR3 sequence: CASSDDTSRGIYGYTF. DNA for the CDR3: TGTGCCAGCAGTGATGACACGTCCCGGGGAATCTATGGCTACACCTTC.

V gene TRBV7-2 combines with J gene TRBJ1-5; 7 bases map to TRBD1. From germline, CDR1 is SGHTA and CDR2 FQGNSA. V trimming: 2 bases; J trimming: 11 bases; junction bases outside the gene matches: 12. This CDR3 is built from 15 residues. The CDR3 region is CASSLTGVGRQTQHF. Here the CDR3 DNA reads TGTGCCAGCAGCTTAACAGGGGTCGGCCGGCAGACCCAGCATTTT.

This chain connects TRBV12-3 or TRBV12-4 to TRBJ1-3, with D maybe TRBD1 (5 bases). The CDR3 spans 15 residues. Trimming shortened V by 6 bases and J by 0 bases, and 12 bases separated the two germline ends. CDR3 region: CASRTQELSGNTIYF. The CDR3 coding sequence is TGTGCCAGCAGGACACAGGAGCTCTCTGGAAACACCATATATTTT.